This T cell receptor beta chain was sequenced in a study of CD4 T cells in relation to SARS-CoV-2 and coronaviruses. Comment on this clone: Its antigen is currently unknown.

CD4+ T cells from unexposed donors were obtained before the COVID-19 pandemic (2011-2018). CD4+ T cells were isolated from the cells after 10 days of culture. Testing used SARS-CoV-2 S/N and four cold-coronavirus spikes on unexposed-donor CD4+ T cells, cells permitting. V gave up 7 bases and J gave up 0 bases; unmatched junction bases: 13. The CDR3 is 17 residues long. Germline lookup yields CDR1 SGDLS and CDR2 YYNGEE. The protocol was immunoSEQ multiplex PCR, while the TCRdb copy is restricted to in-frame clones and leaves out a portion. The table includes almost 20,000 clones, over 70% detected once.

Sequenced input: CD4+ T cells from PBMCs, cultured in vitro. The chain carries TRBV9 and TRBJ2-4, with TRBD1 matching 7 bases. This clonotype was obtained from a human donor in good health. The CDR3 coding sequence is TGTGCCAGCGGGCAGGACAGGTTTATGGGAGCCAAAAACATTCAGTACTTC. Translating gives CASGQDRFMGAKNIQYF.